The clone carrying this T cell receptor beta chain is a singleton in its sample. The entry originates in a study of blood T cell repertoires in COVID-19. Study-level information: Samples came from the United States, Italy and Spain, spanning acute and convalescent COVID-19. The analysed material was cDNA or gDNA that came from T cells, B-cell-depleted T cells, or PBMCs.

Trimming took 7 bases from V and 3 from J, leaving 10 bases between them. There are 13 residues in the CDR3. Authors' processing steps: Nucleated cell counts were estimated from reference gene primer amplification. Sequencing was performed with immunoSEQ multiplex PCR; in TCRdb, only in-frame clones are kept and a portion is missing. The DNA gave D and trimming, while V, J and clone size come from that table. The sample contains about 83,000 clones, roughly 80% of which appear only once. Sequenced sample: peripheral blood. This TCR derives from a woman of 80 years or more with acute or convalescent COVID-19. The gene calls are TRBV12-3 or TRBV12-4 and TRBJ1-5; D unresolved. The CDR3 loop reads CASTLSYNQPQHF. The CDR3 DNA sequence: TGTGCCAGCACCCTGAGCTACAATCAGCCCCAGCATTTT.